This paragraph covers one T cell receptor (beta chain) sequence. This sample was included in a study of blood T cell repertoires in COVID-19. Study background: The United States, Italy and Spain provided the acute and convalescent COVID-19 samples. Sources were T cells, B-cell-depleted T cells, or PBMCs; the material itself was cDNA or gDNA.

This CDR3 has 13 amino acids. Germline V CDR1 and CDR2: MNHNY, SVGAGI (reference sequence). V lost 6 bases and J lost 8, with 15 bases in between. Per the authors' pipeline: Counts of nucleated cells, estimated from reference gene primer amplification, were obtained. Assay: immunoSEQ multiplex PCR; the TCRdb copy retains only in-frame clones and omits some. From that table come the V and J calls and clone size; the DNA was used to work out D and trimming. The table records roughly 220,000 clones, around 84% of them present only once. Sample: peripheral blood. The receptor was isolated from a man in his forties or fifties who had recovered from COVID-19. The rearrangement links TRBV6-6 to TRBJ2-3; possible D gene TRBD1, 5 bases. For the CDR3, the DNA is TGTGCCAGCAGGTTTGATGGGGCCACTACGCAGTATTTT. Translating gives CASRFDGATTQYF.